This T cell receptor (beta chain) came from a study of control samples from healthy donors and cancer patients. This table comes from immunoSEQ multiplex PCR, and its TCRdb copy is limited to in-frame clones, with some not included. The sample lists about 85,000 clones; roughly 90% were seen once. This CDR3 spans 13 amino acids. The V and J ends lost 1 base and 10 bases respectively, with 14 bases between them. Per germline, CDR1 SQVTM and CDR2 ANQGSEA. This clonotype was sampled from a man over 45 in good health. The source material was blood. The rearrangement uses TRBV29-1 and TRBJ2-1; D might be TRBD2 (5 bases). CDR3 bases: TGCAGCGTTGAAGGGCGATCGCGAGGGGAGCAGTTCTTC. This gives the protein CSVEGRSRGEQFF.